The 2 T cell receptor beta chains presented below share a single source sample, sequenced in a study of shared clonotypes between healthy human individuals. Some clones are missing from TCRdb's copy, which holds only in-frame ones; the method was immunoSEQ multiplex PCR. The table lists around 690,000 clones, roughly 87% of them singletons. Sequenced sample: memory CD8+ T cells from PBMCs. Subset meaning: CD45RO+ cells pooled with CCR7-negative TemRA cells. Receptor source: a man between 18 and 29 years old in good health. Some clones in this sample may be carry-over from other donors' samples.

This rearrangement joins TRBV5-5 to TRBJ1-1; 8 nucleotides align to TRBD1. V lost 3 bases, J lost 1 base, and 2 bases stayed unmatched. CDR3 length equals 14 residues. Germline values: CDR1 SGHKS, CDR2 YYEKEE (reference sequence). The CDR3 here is CASSWGQANTEAFF. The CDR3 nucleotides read TGTGCCAGCAGCTGGGGACAGGCGAACACTGAAGCTTTCTTT.

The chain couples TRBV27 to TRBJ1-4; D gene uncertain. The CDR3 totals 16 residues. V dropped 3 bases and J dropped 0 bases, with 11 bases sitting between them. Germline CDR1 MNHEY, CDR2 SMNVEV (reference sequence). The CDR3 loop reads CASSFSRQATNEKLFF. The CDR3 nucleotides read TGTGCCAGCAGTTTTTCAAGACAAGCAACTAATGAAAAACTGTTTTTT.